This TCR beta chain was documented in a study of T-cell reconstitution after alpha-beta-depleted transplantation in children (dated by TCRdb to 2015 to 2016). Background for the entire study: T-cell immune reconstitution after TCRalphabeta/CD19-depleted allogeneic hematopoietic cell transplantation in children was quantitatively tracked in the study by means of TCR repertoire profiling. Results and caveats for the whole study, not just this receptor: The frequencies of hyperexpanded clones fell over the following months, and after one year, T-cell counts and TCRbeta diversity were mostly attributed to newly produced T cells. In some patients, the high TCRbeta diversity seen at day 60 was put down to recipient T cells and intrathymic progenitors that had survived conditioning. About two months after transplant, the apparently early recovery of alphabetaT-cell counts reportedly depended on just several hundred clones that had expanded rapidly and came from non-depleted graft cells.

Read against the paper, the sample's treatment or condition label means: allogeneic hematopoietic cell transplantation with graft depleted of TCRalphabeta T cells and CD19 B cells. The children who served as transplant recipients had been given grafts of TCRalphabeta/CD19-depleted allogeneic hematopoietic cells. The library was prepared using PCR. The sequencing machine was an Illumina HiSeq 2500. Molecular barcoding was employed in the preparation of TCR libraries, with unique molecular identifiers being used to normalize TCRbeta repertoire quantification. TCRdb reanalyzed the raw reads on its own, using fastp at Q25 for trimming and MiXCR for clone calling, and kept in-frame beta chains. Merged by CDR3 protein, the rows form single entries marked with the most common genes and DNA. In this sample the table shows approximately 800,000 distinct CDR3 sequences, around 17% of which occur a single time. Together, the top ten hold roughly 5% of the sample.

This clonotype has just one count. There is no known antigen for this receptor. A junction end diverges from the germline sequence, so it may reflect a read error. This TCR came from a male patient younger than 18 who had a stem cell transplant for acute lymphoblastic leukemia, so the T cells may come from the graft donor. The sequencing used PBMCs, mostly from graft donor cells, collected 360 days after TCRalphabeta/CD19-depleted stem cell transplant.

CDR3 region: CASSLAGFSGEQYF. DNA sequence: TGTGCCAGCAGCCTAGCGGGCTTCTCAGGCGAGCAGTACTTC. Here the chain combines TRBV7-2 and TRBJ2-7; 8 bases in between match TRBD2. The CDR3 covers 14 residues, taking in both the cysteine and the phenylalanine. The sequence is cut down to CDR3 DNA, 42 bases in frame from base 1. The germline V gene sets CDR1 to SGHTA and CDR2 to FQGNSA.